Listed below are T cell receptor beta chains from one sample, sequenced in a study of blood T cells in healthy people across ages. TCRdb re-derived calls from the 5' RACE reads in MiXCR, one entry per CDR3 protein. The sample gives hundreds of thousands of distinct CDR3 sequences, more than 40% of which show up once; 30% to 35% is in the top ten. The specimen sequenced was blood. The receptors were gathered from a woman aged 55-69 years in good health. The CDR3 runs from the conserved cysteine through the conserved F or W. The D gene is left open where the match is weak. Clone size is shown for a subset of rows, as once, few, many or a class of expanded clone.

clone size | J gene | V gene | D gene | CDR3 protein | CDR3 DNA
. | TRBJ2-7 | TRBV7-2 | . | CASSASRDGEQYF | TGTGCCAGCAGCGCGAGCCGGGATGGAGAGCAGTACTTC
few | TRBJ2-5 | TRBV6-6 | . | CAPQDQETQYF | TGTGCCCCACAGGACCAAGAGACCCAGTACTTC
few | TRBJ2-1 | TRBV29-1 | TRBD2 | CSVEEEAGGFSDEQFF | TGCAGCGTTGAAGAAGAAGCGGGAGGCTTTAGTGATGAGCAGTTCTTC
. | TRBJ2-7 | TRBV20-1 | TRBD1 | CSATQGAGEQYF | TGCAGTGCTACTCAGGGGGCAGGGGAGCAGTACTTC
few | TRBJ2-7 | TRBV15 | . | CATSGEISYEQYF | TGTGCCACCAGCGGGGAGATCTCCTACGAGCAGTACTTC
. | TRBJ2-1 | TRBV6-2/TRBV6-3 | TRBD2 | CASSYSGTSYGEQFF | TGTGCCAGCAGTTATAGTGGGACTAGTTATGGTGAGCAGTTCTTC
. | TRBJ2-5 | TRBV20-1 | TRBD2 | CSARDGREGSETQYF | TGCAGTGCTAGAGACGGGAGGGAGGGTTCCGAGACCCAGTACTTC
. | TRBJ1-4 | TRBV4-2 | . | CASSPSGNSAEKLFF | TGTGCCAGCAGCCCCTCGGGAAACTCCGCAGAAAAACTGTTTTTT
. | TRBJ2-1 | TRBV24-1 | . | CATSETRPSEKYNEQFF | TGTGCCACCAGTGAGACTCGTCCATCGGAGAAGTACAATGAGCAGTTCTTC
few | TRBJ2-5 | TRBV7-7 | . | CASSLAPRKETQYF | TGTGCTAGCAGCTTAGCGCCGCGGAAAGAGACCCAGTACTTC
. | TRBJ2-7 | TRBV15 | TRBD2 | CAASRDPGLLSTQYF | TGTGCCGCCAGCAGAGATCCGGGACTACTATCTACCCAGTACTTC
few | TRBJ2-6 | TRBV20-1 | . | CSASSGSSGANVLTF | TGCAGTGCTAGTTCGGGTAGCTCTGGGGCCAACGTCCTGACTTTC
. | TRBJ1-2 | TRBV28 | TRBD1 | CASSSATGGAIGDGYTF | TGTGCCAGCAGTTCCGCGACAGGGGGGGCAATAGGGGATGGCTACACCTTC
few | TRBJ1-6 | TRBV6-2/TRBV6-3 | TRBD1 | CASSQRQGNSPLHF | TGTGCCAGCAGTCAAAGACAGGGAAATTCACCCCTCCACTTT
. | TRBJ2-7 | TRBV4-2 | TRBD2 | CASNRTSGYEQYF | TGTGCCAGCAACCGGACTAGCGGGTACGAGCAGTACTTC
. | TRBJ2-5 | TRBV11-2 | TRBD2 | CASSLTSGGETQYF | TGTGCCAGCAGCTTAACTAGCGGGGGGGAGACCCAGTACTTC
many | TRBJ1-4 | TRBV20-1 | . | CSARAVGYGNEKLFF | TGCAGTGCTAGAGCGGTGGGGTACGGTAATGAAAAACTGTTTTTT
. | TRBJ2-1 | TRBV7-3 | . | CASSLSTGRWEQFF | TGTGCCAGCAGCTTATCCACAGGCAGATGGGAGCAGTTCTTC
. | TRBJ2-1 | TRBV11-2 | TRBD2 | CASSPGLAGLGEQFF | TGTGCCAGCAGCCCGGGACTAGCGGGATTAGGTGAGCAGTTCTTC
many | TRBJ2-1 | TRBV24-1 | . | CATSDGDEQFF | TGTGCCACCAGTGATGGGGATGAGCAGTTCTTC
. | TRBJ2-7 | TRBV28 | TRBD1 | CASRILSGTGDVSYEQYF | TGTGCCAGCAGAATTTTATCCGGGACAGGGGACGTCTCCTACGAGCAGTACTTC
. | TRBJ2-7 | TRBV4-2 | TRBD2 | CASSQDFDSGRNPSYEQYF | TGTGCCAGCAGCCAAGATTTTGATAGCGGGAGGAACCCATCCTACGAGCAGTACTTC
. | TRBJ2-7 | TRBV20-1 | TRBD1 | CSASRQGRGKAEQYF | TGCAGTGCTAGTCGACAGGGTAGGGGGAAGGCCGAGCAGTACTTC
. | TRBJ2-5 | TRBV28 | . | CASRGDYQETQYF | TGTGCCAGCAGAGGGGACTACCAAGAGACCCAGTACTTC
once | TRBJ2-3 | TRBV20-1 | . | CSAGPGEPGADTQYF | TGCAGTGCTGGCCCCGGCGAGCCGGGGGCAGATACGCAGTATTTT
few | TRBJ1-4 | TRBV4-3 | . | CASSPREVGNEKLFF | TGCGCCAGCAGCCCCAGGGAGGTTGGTAATGAAAAACTGTTTTTT
. | TRBJ2-5 | TRBV20-1 | TRBD2 | CSAQTSGRLQETQYF | TGCAGTGCCCAGACTAGCGGGAGACTCCAAGAGACCCAGTACTTC
few | TRBJ2-3 | TRBV20-1 | TRBD2 | CSAAVGTLAGVITDTQYF | TGCAGTGCCGCAGTGGGGACCCTAGCGGGAGTCATCACAGATACGCAGTATTTT
. | TRBJ2-5 | TRBV20-1 | . | CSAPGKGQKQETQYF | TGCAGTGCCCCTGGCAAAGGACAGAAGCAAGAGACCCAGTACTTC
. | TRBJ2-3 | TRBV24-1 | TRBD2 | CATSDGTSGIARDTQYF | TGTGCCACCAGTGATGGGACTAGCGGGATCGCTAGAGATACGCAGTATTTT
. | TRBJ2-3 | TRBV4-1 | TRBD2 | CASSQVTAGAHTDTQYF | TGCGCCAGCAGCCAAGTTACAGCGGGGGCCCACACAGATACGCAGTATTTT
. | TRBJ2-4 | TRBV20-1 | TRBD2 | CSARDLLFGRGYTKNIQYF | TGCAGTGCTAGAGATCTTCTATTCGGGAGGGGGTATACCAAAAACATTCAGTACTTC
once | TRBJ2-4 | TRBV7-9 | . | CACSEQGKDFKNIQYF | TGTGCCTGCAGCGAACAGGGAAAGGATTTCAAAAACATTCAGTACTTC
. | TRBJ1-2 | TRBV20-1 | . | CSATPDGNLYGYTF | TGCAGTGCTACTCCTGACGGAAACTTATATGGCTACACCTTC
. | TRBJ2-1 | TRBV20-1 | TRBD2 | CSAREGREDKQFF | TGCAGTGCTAGAGAGGGGCGGGAGGATAAGCAGTTCTTC
. | TRBJ2-2 | TRBV4-3 | TRBD2 | CASSQSSAGGVGELFF | TGCGCCAGCAGCCAATCCTCGGCGGGGGGTGTCGGGGAGCTGTTTTTT
once | TRBJ2-1 | TRBV20-1 | . | CSARDWVTGSENEQFF | TGCAGTGCTAGAGATTGGGTTACGGGGAGCGAAAATGAGCAGTTCTTC
. | TRBJ2-1 | TRBV15 | TRBD2 | CATSRTSGARGQFF | TGTGCCACCAGTAGGACTAGCGGGGCCAGGGGGCAGTTCTTC
. | TRBJ1-1 | TRBV2 | . | CASSPPGEAFF | TGTGCCAGCAGTCCCCCCGGCGAGGCTTTCTTT
. | TRBJ2-1 | TRBV7-9 | TRBD1 | CASSFPKTDRDEQFF | TGTGCCAGCAGCTTCCCAAAAACAGACAGGGATGAGCAGTTCTTC
. | TRBJ2-1 | TRBV7-8 | . | CASSLAIGLHNEQFF | TGTGCCAGCAGCTTAGCGATCGGACTGCACAATGAGCAGTTCTTC
. | TRBJ2-1 | TRBV29-1 | . | CSHSTGNEQFF | TGCAGCCACTCAACGGGGAATGAGCAGTTCTTC
. | TRBJ1-5 | TRBV20-1 | . | CSAREPGFNQPQHF | TGCAGTGCTAGAGAACCAGGATTCAATCAGCCCCAGCATTTT